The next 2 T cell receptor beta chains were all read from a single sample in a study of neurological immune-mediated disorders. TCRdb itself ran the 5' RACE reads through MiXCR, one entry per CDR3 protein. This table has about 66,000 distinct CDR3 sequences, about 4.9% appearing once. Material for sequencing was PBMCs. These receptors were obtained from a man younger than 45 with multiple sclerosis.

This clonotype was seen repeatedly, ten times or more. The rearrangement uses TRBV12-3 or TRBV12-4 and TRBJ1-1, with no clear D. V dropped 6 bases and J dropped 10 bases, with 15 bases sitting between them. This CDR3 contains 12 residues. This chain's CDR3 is CASSLAWERAFF. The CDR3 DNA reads TGTGCCAGCAGCCTAGCTTGGGAAAGAGCTTTCTTT.

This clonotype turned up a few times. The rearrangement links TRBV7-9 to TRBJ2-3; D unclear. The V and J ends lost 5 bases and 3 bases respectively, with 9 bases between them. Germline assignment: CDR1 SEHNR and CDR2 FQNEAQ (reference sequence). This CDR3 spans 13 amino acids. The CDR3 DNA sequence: TGTGCCAGCAGCCGGACGAGTACAGATACGCAGTATTTT. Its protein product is CASSRTSTDTQYF.